Following are 26 T cell receptor beta chains from one sample sequenced in a study of blood T cell repertoires in COVID-19. The protocol was immunoSEQ multiplex PCR, while the TCRdb copy is restricted to in-frame clones and leaves out a portion. The table has under 250,000 clones, around 90% seen once. The material sequenced was peripheral blood. These receptors came from a man aged 60 to 75 with COVID-19, enrolled during active disease.

The V call is TRBV7-6, the J call TRBJ2-1, with 10 bases matching TRBD2. With 1 base clipped from V and 9 bases from J, the junction kept 9 bases outside the gene matches. CDR3 length equals 16 residues. Germline V lookup: CDR1 SGHVS, CDR2 FNYEAQ. The CDR3 DNA follows: TGTGCCAGCAGCTTAGTAAGTTCGAGCGGGAGGGCTGAGCAGTTCTTC. Protein sequence: CASSLVSSSGRAEQFF.

The J gene is TRBJ1-2, the V gene TRBV29-1, with no clear D. Germline V gene data show CDR1 as SQVTM and CDR2 as ANQGSEA. This CDR3 comprises 11 residues. Trimming cost V 4 bases and J 2 bases, with 5 bases left between them. CDR3 coding DNA: TGCAGCGTTGGGCAGAACTATGGCTACACCTTC. This sequence encodes CSVGQNYGYTF.

This chain joins TRBV21-1 and TRBJ2-5; TRBD1 was called by the table and not checked on the DNA. TRBV21-1 is tagged as a pseudogene. This CDR3 spans 15 amino acids. The DNA of the CDR3 is TGTGCCAGCAGCACTCTTGACAGGCCCTTGAGGACCCAGTACTTC. It specifies CASSTLDRPLRTQYF.

The V and J genes are TRBV10-3 and TRBJ2-2; D remains ambiguous. The CDR3 covers 15 residues. Trimming cost V 3 bases and J 6 bases, with 14 bases left between them. CDR1 is ENHRY and CDR2 is SYGVKD in the germline V gene. The CDR3 sequence: CAISEFEQDAGELFF. CDR3 nucleotide sequence: TGTGCCATCAGTGAATTCGAGCAAGATGCCGGGGAGCTGTTTTTT.

V usage is TRBV5-1 and J usage is TRBJ2-5; 8 bases agree with TRBD1. Losses at the gene ends were 0 bases for V and 5 bases for J; bases not matched to a gene: 6. The CDR3 extends over 15 amino acids. CDR1 and CDR2 from the germline V gene are SGHRS and YFSETQ. Here the CDR3 reads CASSLGQGDRETQYF. In DNA, the CDR3 is TGCGCCAGCAGCTTGGGTCAGGGGGACAGGGAGACCCAGTACTTC.

This chain uses TRBV5-1 with TRBJ1-2, with 8 bases fitting TRBD1. The CDR3 consists of 13 residues. The germline gives CDR1 SGHRS, CDR2 YFSETQ. V gave up 4 bases and J gave up 3 bases; unmatched junction bases: 2. In DNA, the CDR3 is TGCGCCAGCAGCCCGGACAGGGACTATGGCTACACCTTC. This encodes CASSPDRDYGYTF.

The chain uses TRBV4-1 and TRBJ1-1; 9 bases fit TRBD1. Germline CDR1 reads MGHRA; CDR2 reads YSYEKL. J gave up 7 bases and V 1 base, and 10 bases lay outside the gene matches. The CDR3 contains 16 residues. CDR3 nucleotide sequence: TGCGCCAGCAGCCAAGGGGGAACCGGGACAGGGAATGAAGCTTTCTTT. Protein: CASSQGGTGTGNEAFF.

The CDR3, as DNA: TGTGCCAGCAGCAAGGGGGGACAGGACTACGAGCAGTACTTC. Its translation is CASSKGGQDYEQYF. This rearrangement joins TRBV21-1 to TRBJ2-7; the table assigns TRBD1, which was not confirmed against the DNA. TRBV21-1 is given as a pseudogene. The CDR3 loop spans 14 amino acids.

The CDR3 DNA follows: TGTGCCAGTACCCCCCCCGGACTAGCGGGGGTCACCGGGGAGCTGTTTTTT. Its translation is CASTPPGLAGVTGELFF. The gene calls are TRBV19 and TRBJ2-2; 13 bases line up with TRBD2. J gave up 4 bases and V 7 bases, and 9 bases lay outside the gene matches. In germline, CDR1 is LNHDA, CDR2 SQIVND (reference sequence). This CDR3 has 17 amino acids.

The rearrangement links TRBV7-2 to TRBJ1-2; D uncertain. Germline assignment: CDR1 SGHTA and CDR2 FQGNSA. V lost 3 bases, J lost 7 bases, and 12 bases lay in between. This CDR3 has 13 residues. The CDR3 region is CASSLSVEAGYTF. Written as DNA, the CDR3 is TGTGCCAGCAGCTTGTCTGTTGAGGCTGGCTACACCTTC.

Note on this clone: Mismatch with germline at one junction end may stem from a read error. The rearrangement links TRBV7-9 to TRBJ1-4; perhaps TRBD1 as D (6 bases). Germline CDR1 reads SEHNR; CDR2 reads FQNEAQ (reference sequence). The CDR3 covers 14 residues. The CDR3 reads CTSSLPRGNEKLFF. The CDR3 region has the DNA TGTACCAGCAGCTTACCCAGGGGTAACGAAAAACTGTTTTTT.

This rearrangement joins TRBV28 to TRBJ1-2; no firm D call. V dropped 7 bases and J dropped 4 bases, with 13 bases sitting between them. The CDR3 is made up of 13 amino acids. Germline CDR1 reads MDHEN; CDR2 reads SYDVKM. The CDR3 region has the DNA TGTGCCAGCATGGCGGGTTTTGTCTATGGCTACACCTTC. This gives the protein CASMAGFVYGYTF.

This rearrangement joins TRBV29-1 to TRBJ1-1; D is unclear. CDR3 size: 12 residues. The V end was cut by 6 bases, the J end by 2 bases, with 10 bases between. Germline V lookup: CDR1 SQVTM, CDR2 ANQGSEA. The CDR3 loop reads CSVSQTNTEAFF. The CDR3 nucleotides are TGCAGCGTCTCACAGACCAACACTGAAGCTTTCTTT.

V usage is TRBV20-1 and J usage is TRBJ2-3, with 13 positions matching TRBD2. J was trimmed by 15 bases and V by 3 bases; bases with no gene match: 9. The CDR3 covers 13 residues. Germline CDR1 and CDR2: DFQATT and SNEGSKA (reference sequence). The CDR3 coding sequence is TGCAGTGCTAGTGCCCAACTAGCGGGGGGGTCATATTTT. Its translation: CSASAQLAGGSYF.

The V call is TRBV19, the J call TRBJ1-6, with TRBD1 matching over 9 bases. The germline CDR1 and CDR2 sequences are LNHDA and SQIVND (reference sequence). J was trimmed by 7 bases and V by 6 bases; bases with no gene match: 4. This CDR3 has 14 residues. CDR3 sequence (DNA): TGTGCCAGTAGCGAGACAGGGGGGAATTCACCCCTCCACTTT. Protein: CASSETGGNSPLHF.

The chain joins TRBV20-1 to TRBJ1-5; the D is unclear. The ends were cut back, 3 bases at V and 0 bases at J, with 6 bases in the middle. The germline V gene encodes CDR1 DFQATT and CDR2 SNEGSKA (reference sequence). This CDR3 is built from 13 residues. CDR3 in DNA: TGCAGTGCTAGTACCTATAGCAATCAGCCCCAGCATTTT. Its protein is CSASTYSNQPQHF.

The chain combines TRBV3-1 (or the pseudogene TRBV3-2) with TRBJ2-7; the D gene is possibly TRBD1 (6 bases). The V and J ends lost 0 bases and 5 bases respectively, with 17 bases between them. Germline CDR1 is LGHDT and CDR2 is YNNKEL (reference sequence). The CDR3 runs 16 residues. The CDR3 nucleotides read TGTGCCAGCAGCCAAGATCCCTCGGGCAGGGGACACGAGCAGTACTTC. Its protein product is CASSQDPSGRGHEQYF.

V usage is TRBV3-1 (or the pseudogene TRBV3-2) and J usage is TRBJ2-1; no clear D. The V gene's germline CDR1 is LGHDT and CDR2 YNNKEL (reference sequence). Trimming took 4 bases from V and 5 from J, leaving 6 bases between them. The CDR3 has 12 residues. CDR3 nucleotides: TGTGCCAGCAGCCGCCAGAACAATGAGCAGTTCTTC. The encoded protein is CASSRQNNEQFF.

The V and J genes are TRBV9 and TRBJ2-7, with 8 bases lining up with TRBD2. The CDR3 has 17 residues. The V segment lost 1 base and the J segment 6 bases; nucleotides outside the gene matches: 15. Germline CDR1 and CDR2: SGDLS and YYNGEE. CDR3 nucleotide sequence: TGTGCCAGCAGCGTAACCCCCTTACCAGGGGCGGGAGGCGAGCAGTACTTC. Its protein product is CASSVTPLPGAGGEQYF.

This chain links TRBV3-1 (or the pseudogene TRBV3-2) with TRBJ2-2; tentative D call: TRBD2 (5 bases). The CDR3 is made up of 16 amino acids. Trimming cost V 0 bases and J 7 bases, with 15 bases left between them. Per germline, CDR1 LGHDT and CDR2 YNNKEL (reference sequence). CDR3 loop: CASSQDRPKEGGELFF. CDR3 in DNA: TGTGCCAGCAGCCAAGATCGGCCCAAAGAGGGCGGGGAGCTGTTTTTT.

This clone is a singleton in its sample. The sample carries other DNA sequences with the same CDR3. The V call is TRBV28, the J call TRBJ2-7; the match to TRBD1 covers 7 bases. Trimming cost V 6 bases and J 4 bases; bases outside gene matches: 3. The CDR3 spans 12 residues. CDR1 and CDR2 (germline): MDHEN, SYDVKM. CDR3 loop: CASRLTGYEQYF. Here the CDR3 DNA reads TGTGCCAGCAGGCTGACAGGGTACGAGCAGTACTTC.

The V and J genes are TRBV15 and TRBJ2-7, with D tentatively TRBD2 (5 bases). V was cut by 3 bases and J by 6 bases, with 12 bases left in between. Germline V gene lookup returns CDR1 LNHNV and CDR2 YYDKDF (reference sequence). CDR3 length: 13 residues. Here the CDR3 DNA reads TGTGCCACCAGCAGGGTCCCCGCGGGCGAGCAGTACTTC. It translates to CATSRVPAGEQYF.

The gene calls are TRBV7-2 and TRBJ2-1; tentatively, D is TRBD1 (6 bases). V lost 5 bases, J lost 10 bases, and 9 bases lay in between. CDR3 length: 11 amino acids. Germline CDR1 and CDR2: SGHTA and FQGNSA. CDR3 DNA: TGTGCCAGCAGCAACAGGGCAGAGCAGTTCTTC. Its translation: CASSNRAEQFF.

Regarding this clone: The sample holds other DNA sequences that translate to the same CDR3. The rearrangement uses TRBV2 and TRBJ1-2, with D perhaps TRBD1 (5 bases). Trimming pared 3 bases from V and 8 bases from J, leaving 10 bases between. CDR1 SNHLY and CDR2 FYNNEI come from the germline V gene. The CDR3 contains 12 residues. The CDR3 sequence: CASSEQGYGYTF. CDR3 nucleotides: TGTGCCAGCAGTGAGCAGGGCTACGGCTACACCTTC. The variable domain in full, completed from reference TRBV2 and TRBJ1-2, reads EPEVTQTPSHQVTQMGQEVILRCVPISNHLYFYWYRQILGQKVEFLVSFYNNEISEKSEIFDDQFSVERPDGSNFTLKIRSTKLEDSAMYFCASSEQGYGYTFGSGTRLTVV.

For the CDR3, the DNA is TGTGCCAGCAGCAGCGGGGGGGCCTCAGAGACCCAGTACTTC. It yields the protein CASSSGGASETQYF. The chain is built from TRBV7-9 and TRBJ2-5; 10 bases align to TRBD2. The V gene end was trimmed by 5 bases and the J gene end by 4 bases; junction bases not matched to a gene: 4. CDR3 length: 14 residues. CDR1 SEHNR and CDR2 FQNEAQ come from the germline V gene (reference sequence).

The V gene is TRBV6-5, the J gene TRBJ1-5, with D unclear. The CDR3 consists of 13 residues. The ends were cut back, 4 bases at V and 6 bases at J, with 10 bases in the middle. Germline V CDR1 and CDR2: MNHEY, SVGAGI. The DNA for the CDR3 is TGTGCCAGCAGTTGGAGCAGAACTCAGCCCCAGCATTTT. Translation: CASSWSRTQPQHF.